This T cell receptor beta chain originates from a study of blood T cell repertoires in COVID-19. CDR1 and CDR2 from the germline V gene are SQVTM and ANQGSEA. There are 16 residues in the CDR3. Germline trimming cut 1 base from V and 1 base from J; bases unmatched to any gene: 6. TCRdb's copy holds only in-frame clones and misses some; the assay was immunoSEQ multiplex PCR. The sample holds 300,000 to 350,000 clones; approximately 90% are singletons and the top ten take around 4.2%. Within 2 weeks before study entry, exposed participants met a COVID-19 case. The rearrangement uses TRBV29-1 and TRBJ2-1; TRBD1 matches at 8 bases. Sequencing was done on a sample of PBMCs or T cells enriched from blood (not recorded which). The receptor comes from a woman in her thirties who had been exposed to COVID-19. CDR3 nucleotides: TGCAGCGTTGAAGTCGGGACAGGCGAATCCTACAATGAGCAGTTCTTC. This translates into CSVEVGTGESYNEQFF.